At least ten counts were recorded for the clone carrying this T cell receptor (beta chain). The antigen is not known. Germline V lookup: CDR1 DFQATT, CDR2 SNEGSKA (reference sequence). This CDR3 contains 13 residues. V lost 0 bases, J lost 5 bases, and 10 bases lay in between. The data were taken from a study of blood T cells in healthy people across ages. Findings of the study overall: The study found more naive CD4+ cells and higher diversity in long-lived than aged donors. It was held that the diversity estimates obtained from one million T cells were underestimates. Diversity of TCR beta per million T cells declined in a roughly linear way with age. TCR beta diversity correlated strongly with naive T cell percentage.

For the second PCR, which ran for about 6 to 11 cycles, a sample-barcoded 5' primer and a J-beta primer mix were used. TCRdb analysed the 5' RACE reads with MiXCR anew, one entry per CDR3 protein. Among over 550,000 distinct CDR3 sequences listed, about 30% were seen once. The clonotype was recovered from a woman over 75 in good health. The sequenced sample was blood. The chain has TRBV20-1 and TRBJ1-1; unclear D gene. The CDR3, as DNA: TGCAGTGCTAGAGATTGGGGTAGTACTGAAGCTTTCTTT. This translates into CSARDWGSTEAFF.